This TCR beta chain came from a study of blood T cell repertoires in COVID-19. Study as a whole: Samples representing acute and convalescent COVID-19 were sourced from the United States, Italy and Spain.

The count of this clone is one. Residents of 24 US areas, aged roughly 18 to 95 years, made up the participants. Participant-reported clinical history was the basis for cohort assignment. The CDR3 sequence is 15 residues long. V dropped 1 base and J dropped 0 bases, with 6 bases sitting between them. Per the germline V gene, CDR1 is SGHNT and CDR2 is YENEEA. In the original analysis: Counts of nucleated cells, estimated from reference gene primer amplification, were obtained. Profiled with immunoSEQ multiplex PCR; TCRdb holds only in-frame clones, not every one. V, J and clone size are those of that table, while D and trimming were read from the DNA. The data hold hundreds of thousands of clones, with almost 90% observed a single time.

Input material: PBMCs or T cells enriched from blood (not recorded which). The chain is built from TRBV11-3 and TRBJ2-2; no reliable D call. The receptor was derived from a woman aged 45-65 years with acute COVID-19. The CDR3 DNA is TGTGCCAGCAGCTTAGGCAGGACGAACACCGGGGAGCTGTTTTTT. Protein product: CASSLGRTNTGELFF.